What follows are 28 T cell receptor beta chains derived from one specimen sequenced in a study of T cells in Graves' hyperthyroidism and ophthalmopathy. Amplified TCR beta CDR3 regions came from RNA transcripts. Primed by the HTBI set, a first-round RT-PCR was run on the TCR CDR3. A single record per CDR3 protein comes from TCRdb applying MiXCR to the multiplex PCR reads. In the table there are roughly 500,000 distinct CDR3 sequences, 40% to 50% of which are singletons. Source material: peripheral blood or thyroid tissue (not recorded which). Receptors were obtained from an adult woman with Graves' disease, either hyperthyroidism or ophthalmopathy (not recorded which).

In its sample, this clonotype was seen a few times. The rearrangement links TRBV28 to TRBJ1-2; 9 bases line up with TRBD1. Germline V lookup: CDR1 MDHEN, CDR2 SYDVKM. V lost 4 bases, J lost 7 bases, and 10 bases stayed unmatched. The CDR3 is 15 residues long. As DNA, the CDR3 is TGTGCCAGCAGTTACTGGGACAGGGATCCGGGTGGCTACACCTTC. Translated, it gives CASSYWDRDPGGYTF.

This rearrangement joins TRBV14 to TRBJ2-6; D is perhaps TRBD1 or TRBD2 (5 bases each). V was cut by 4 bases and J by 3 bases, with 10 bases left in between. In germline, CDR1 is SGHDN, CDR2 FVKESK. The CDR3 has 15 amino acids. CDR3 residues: CASSRGANGANVLTF. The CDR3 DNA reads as TGTGCCAGCAGCCGAGGGGCTAATGGGGCCAACGTCCTGACTTTC.

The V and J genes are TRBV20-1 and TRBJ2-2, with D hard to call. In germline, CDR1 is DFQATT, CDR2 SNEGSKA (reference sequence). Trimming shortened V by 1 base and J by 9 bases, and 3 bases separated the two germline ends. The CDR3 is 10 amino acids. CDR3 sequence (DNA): TGCAGTGCTAGAGTCCGGGAGCTGTTTTTT. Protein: CSARVRELFF.

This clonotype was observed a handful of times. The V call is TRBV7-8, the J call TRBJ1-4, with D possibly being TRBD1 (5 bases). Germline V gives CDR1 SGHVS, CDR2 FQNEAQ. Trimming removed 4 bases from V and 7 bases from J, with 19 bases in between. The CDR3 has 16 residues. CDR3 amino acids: CASSSFSGREGEKLFF. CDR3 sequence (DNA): TGTGCCAGCAGCTCCTTTTCCGGCAGGGAGGGTGAAAAACTGTTTTTT.

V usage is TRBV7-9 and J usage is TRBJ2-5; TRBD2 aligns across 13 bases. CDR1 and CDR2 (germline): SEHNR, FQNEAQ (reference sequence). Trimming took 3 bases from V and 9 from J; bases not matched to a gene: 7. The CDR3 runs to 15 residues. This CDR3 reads CASSFGTSGIEAQYF. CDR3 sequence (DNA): TGTGCCAGCAGCTTCGGGACTAGCGGGATTGAGGCCCAGTACTTC.

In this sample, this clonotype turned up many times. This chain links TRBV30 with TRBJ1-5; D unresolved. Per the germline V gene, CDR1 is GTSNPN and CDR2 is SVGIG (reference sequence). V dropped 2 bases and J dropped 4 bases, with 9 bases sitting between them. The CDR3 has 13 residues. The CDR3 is CAWSLAGNQPQHF. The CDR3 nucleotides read TGTGCCTGGAGTCTGGCCGGGAATCAGCCCCAGCATTTT.

The CDR3 reads CASSERGTYQETQYF. CDR3 coding DNA: TGTGCCAGCAGTGAACGGGGGACATACCAAGAGACCCAGTACTTC. The chain combines TRBV6-1 with TRBJ2-5; D possibly matches TRBD1 or TRBD2 (6 bases each). The CDR3 is made up of 15 amino acids. Looked up from germline, CDR1 is MNHNS and CDR2 is SASEGT. The ends were cut back, 2 bases at V and 0 bases at J, with 10 bases in the middle.

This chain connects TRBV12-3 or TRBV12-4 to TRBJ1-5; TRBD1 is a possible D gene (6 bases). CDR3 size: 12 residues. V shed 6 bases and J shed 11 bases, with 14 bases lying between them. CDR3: CASRTQGKTQHF. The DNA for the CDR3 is TGTGCCAGCAGGACACAGGGAAAGACCCAGCATTTT.

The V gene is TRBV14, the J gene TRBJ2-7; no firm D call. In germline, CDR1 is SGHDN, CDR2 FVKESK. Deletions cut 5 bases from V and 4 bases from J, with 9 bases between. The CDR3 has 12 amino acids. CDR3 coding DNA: TGTGCCAGCAGCGTACGGTGGTACGAGCAGTACTTC. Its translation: CASSVRWYEQYF.

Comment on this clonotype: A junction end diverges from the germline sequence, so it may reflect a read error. The CDR3 here is CATSGTSPSNTGELFF. The CDR3 DNA sequence: TGTGCCACGAGTGGGACTAGCCCGTCGAACACCGGGGAGCTGTTTTTT. This chain uses TRBV24-1 with TRBJ2-2; TRBD2 matches at 9 bases. The germline CDR1 and CDR2 sequences are KGHDR and SFDVKD. This CDR3 is built from 16 residues.

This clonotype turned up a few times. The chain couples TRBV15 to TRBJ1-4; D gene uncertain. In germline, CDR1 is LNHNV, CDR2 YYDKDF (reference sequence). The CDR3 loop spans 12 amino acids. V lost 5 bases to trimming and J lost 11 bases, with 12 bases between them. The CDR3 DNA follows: TGTGCCACCAGCGGTCCAAGAGGCAAACTGTTTTTT. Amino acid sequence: CATSGPRGKLFF.

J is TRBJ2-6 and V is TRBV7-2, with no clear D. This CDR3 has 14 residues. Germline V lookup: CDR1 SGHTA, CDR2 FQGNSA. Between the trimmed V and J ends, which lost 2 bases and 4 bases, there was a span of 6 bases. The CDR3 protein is CASSLTTGANVLTF. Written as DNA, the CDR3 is TGTGCCAGCAGCTTAACGACAGGGGCCAACGTCCTGACTTTC. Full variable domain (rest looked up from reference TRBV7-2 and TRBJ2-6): GAGVSQSPSNKVTEKGKDVELRCDPISGHTALYWYRQSLGQGLEFLIYFQGNSAPDKSGLPSDRFSAERTGGSVSTLTIQRTQQEDSAVYLCASSLTTGANVLTFGAGSRLTVL.

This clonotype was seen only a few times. CDR3 sequence: CASSLGTDSFEAFF. The CDR3 nucleotides are TGTGCCAGCAGCTTAGGGACCGACAGTTTTGAAGCTTTCTTT. The chain recombines TRBV7-6 with TRBJ1-1, with D possibly being TRBD1 (5 bases). Per germline, CDR1 SGHVS and CDR2 FNYEAQ. Trimming shortened V by 1 base and J by 7 bases, and 13 bases separated the two germline ends. This CDR3 has 14 amino acids. The variable domain in full, with the rest retrieved from reference TRBV7-6 and TRBJ1-1, is GAGVSQSPRYKVTKRGQDVALRCDPISGHVSLYWYRQALGQGPEFLTYFNYEAQQDKSGLPNDRFSAERPEGSISTLTIQRTEQRDSAMYRCASSLGTDSFEAFFGQGTRLTVV.

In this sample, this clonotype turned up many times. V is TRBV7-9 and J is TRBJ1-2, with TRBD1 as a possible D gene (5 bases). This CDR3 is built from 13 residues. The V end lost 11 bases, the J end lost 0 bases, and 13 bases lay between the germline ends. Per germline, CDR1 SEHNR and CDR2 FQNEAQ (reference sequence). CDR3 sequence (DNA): TGTGCCGGCTGGGGCAGCGCTAACTATGGCTACACCTTC. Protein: CAGWGSANYGYTF.

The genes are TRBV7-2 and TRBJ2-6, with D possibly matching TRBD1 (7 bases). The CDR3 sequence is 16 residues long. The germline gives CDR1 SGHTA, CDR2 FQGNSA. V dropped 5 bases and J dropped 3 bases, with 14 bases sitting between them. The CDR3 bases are TGTGCCAGCAGCCGTGCAGGGGGGAGTGGGGCCAACGTCCTGACTTTC. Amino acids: CASSRAGGSGANVLTF.

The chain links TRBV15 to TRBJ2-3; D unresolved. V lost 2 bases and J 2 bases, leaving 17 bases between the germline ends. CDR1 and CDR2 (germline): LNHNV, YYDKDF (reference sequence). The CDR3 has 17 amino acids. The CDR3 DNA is TGTGCCACCAGCAGAACCAGACTGACCACGAACACAGATACGCAGTATTTT. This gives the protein CATSRTRLTTNTDTQYF.

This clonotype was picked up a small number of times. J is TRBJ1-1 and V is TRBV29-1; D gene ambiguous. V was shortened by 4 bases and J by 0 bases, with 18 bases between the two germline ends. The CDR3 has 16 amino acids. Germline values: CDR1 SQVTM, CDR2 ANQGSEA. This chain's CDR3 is CSVVLSGARMNTEAFF. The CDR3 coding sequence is TGCAGCGTTGTTTTAAGCGGAGCACGCATGAACACTGAAGCTTTCTTT.

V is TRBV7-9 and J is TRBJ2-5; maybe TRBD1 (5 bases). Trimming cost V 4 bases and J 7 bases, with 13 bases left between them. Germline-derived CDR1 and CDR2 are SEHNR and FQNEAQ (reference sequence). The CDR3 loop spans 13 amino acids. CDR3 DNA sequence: TGTGCCAGCAGCTCAGGGCAGGCGAGGACCCAGTACTTC. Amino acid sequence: CASSSGQARTQYF.

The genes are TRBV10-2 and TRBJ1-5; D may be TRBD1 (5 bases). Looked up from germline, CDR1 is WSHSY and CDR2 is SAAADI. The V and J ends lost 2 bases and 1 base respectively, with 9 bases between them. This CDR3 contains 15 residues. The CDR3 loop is CASSENWGSNQPQHF. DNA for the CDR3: TGCGCCAGCAGTGAGAACTGGGGCAGCAATCAGCCCCAGCATTTT.

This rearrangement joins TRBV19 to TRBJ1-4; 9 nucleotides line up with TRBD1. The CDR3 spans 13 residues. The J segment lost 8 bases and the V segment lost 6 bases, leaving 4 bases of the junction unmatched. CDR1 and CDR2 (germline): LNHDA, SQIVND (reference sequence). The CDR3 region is CASSRDREEKLFF. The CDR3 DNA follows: TGTGCCAGTAGCAGGGACAGGGAGGAAAAACTGTTTTTT.

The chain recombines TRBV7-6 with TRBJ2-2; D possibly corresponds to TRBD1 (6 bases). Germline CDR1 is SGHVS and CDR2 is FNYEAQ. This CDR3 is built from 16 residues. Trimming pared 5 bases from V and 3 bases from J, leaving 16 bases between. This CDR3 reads CASSPSGTHYTGELFF. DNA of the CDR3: TGTGCCAGCAGCCCGTCCGGGACACATTACACCGGGGAGCTGTTTTTT.

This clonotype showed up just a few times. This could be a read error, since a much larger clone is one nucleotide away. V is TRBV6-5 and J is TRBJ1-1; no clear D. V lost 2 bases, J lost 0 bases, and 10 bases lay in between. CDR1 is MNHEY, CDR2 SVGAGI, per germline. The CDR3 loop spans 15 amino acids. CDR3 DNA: TGTGCCAGCAGTTACCCGCTGGGATTGAACACTGAAGCTTTCTTT. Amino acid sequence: CASSYPLGLNTEAFF.

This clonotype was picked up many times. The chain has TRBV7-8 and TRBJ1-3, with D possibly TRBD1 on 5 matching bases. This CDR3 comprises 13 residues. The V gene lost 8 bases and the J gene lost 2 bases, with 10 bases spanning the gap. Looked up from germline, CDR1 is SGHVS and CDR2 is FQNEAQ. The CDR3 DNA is TGTGCCAGCGGCACGGGACCTGGAAACACCATATATTTT. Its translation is CASGTGPGNTIYF.

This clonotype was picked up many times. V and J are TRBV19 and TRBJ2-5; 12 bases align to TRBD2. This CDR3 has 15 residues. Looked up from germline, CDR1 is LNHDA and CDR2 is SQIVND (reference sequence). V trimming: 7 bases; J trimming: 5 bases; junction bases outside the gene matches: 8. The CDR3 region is CASTTGLAGRETQYF. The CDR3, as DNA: TGTGCCAGTACCACAGGACTAGCGGGAAGGGAGACCCAGTACTTC.

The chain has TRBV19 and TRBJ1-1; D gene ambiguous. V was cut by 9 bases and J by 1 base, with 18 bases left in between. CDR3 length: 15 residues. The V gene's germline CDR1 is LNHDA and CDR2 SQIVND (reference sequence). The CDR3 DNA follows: TGTGCCAGCAGCTTAGGTGGAGAGACGAACACTGAAGCTTTCTTT. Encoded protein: CASSLGGETNTEAFF.

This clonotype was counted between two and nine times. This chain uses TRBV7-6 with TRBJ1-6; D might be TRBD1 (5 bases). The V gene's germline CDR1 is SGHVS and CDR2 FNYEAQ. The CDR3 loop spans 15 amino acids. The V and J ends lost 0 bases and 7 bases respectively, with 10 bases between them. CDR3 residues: CASSLAQSGNSPLHF. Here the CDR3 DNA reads TGTGCCAGCAGCTTAGCGCAGTCAGGGAATTCACCCCTCCACTTT.

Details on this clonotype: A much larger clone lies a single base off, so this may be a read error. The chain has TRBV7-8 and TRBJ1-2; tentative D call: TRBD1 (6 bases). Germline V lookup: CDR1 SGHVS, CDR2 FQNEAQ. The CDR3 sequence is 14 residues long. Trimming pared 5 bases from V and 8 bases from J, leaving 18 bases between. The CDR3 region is CASSQLDGGRGYTF. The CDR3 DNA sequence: TGTGCCAGCAGCCAACTCGACGGGGGCCGAGGCTACACCTTC.

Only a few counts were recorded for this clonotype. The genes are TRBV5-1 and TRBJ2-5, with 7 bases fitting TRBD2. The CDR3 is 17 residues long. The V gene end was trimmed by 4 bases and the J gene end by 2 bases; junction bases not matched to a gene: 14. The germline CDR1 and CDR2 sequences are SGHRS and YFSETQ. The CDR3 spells CASSPRVAGAPQETQYF. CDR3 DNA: TGCGCCAGCAGCCCTAGGGTAGCGGGCGCTCCACAAGAGACCCAGTACTTC.